These T cell receptor beta chains were read from a single sample in a study of human T cells and chemical hapten exposure. TCRdb analysed the RACE reads with MiXCR anew, one entry per CDR3 protein. The sample contains about 120,000 distinct CDR3 sequences, about 12% of which appear only once. This specimen consisted of whole blood, obtained in connection with sensitization to the hapten diphenylcyclopropenone (DPC). The receptors stem from a woman between 50 and 59 years old with alopecia areata. Some clones in this sample may be carry-over from other donors' samples. Each CDR3 is given with its conserved first and last residue. A D gene is named only where the DNA matches it firmly. Size tells how often a clone was seen (once, few, many) or the class of an expanded clone, and some rows leave it out.

clone_size	d_call	cdr3_length	j_call	v_call	cdr3_nt	cdr3_aa
few	NA	15	TRBJ1-1	TRBV4-1	TGCGCCAGCAGCTTCCAGGAGTCAGGCGGCACTGAAGCTTTCTTT	CASSFQESGGTEAFF
few	NA	16	TRBJ2-7	TRBV7-2	TGTGCCAGCAGCGAACCGACGGGACTCAGGAGATACGAGCAGTACTTC	CASSEPTGLRRYEQYF
NA	NA	16	TRBJ2-1	TRBV4-2	TGTGCCAGCACCCCAGCAGCGGGTATTTCCTACAATGAGCAGTTCTTC	CASTPAAGISYNEQFF
few	TRBD1	15	TRBJ1-5	TRBV15	TGTGCCACCAGCGTGGGACAGGGAGGCAATCAGCCCCAGCATTTT	CATSVGQGGNQPQHF
NA	NA	12	TRBJ2-7	TRBV4-2	TGTGCCAGCAGCCAAGGGGCGGACGGCATGTACTTC	CASSQGADGMYF
many	NA	13	TRBJ1-1	TRBV29-1	TGCAGCGTTGTAGAGGCTCGGAACACTGAAGCTTTCTTT	CSVVEARNTEAFF
many	TRBD1	13	TRBJ2-3	TRBV3-1	TGTGCCACGAGGGGACAGGGGGCAGATACGCAGTATTTT	CATRGQGADTQYF
NA	TRBD1	14	TRBJ1-5	TRBV5-1	TGCGCCAGCAGCTGGGACAGCCCGAATCAGCCCCAGCATTTT	CASSWDSPNQPQHF
NA	NA	17	TRBJ2-4	TRBV28	TGTGCCAGCAGTTCATACAGTCCCAGCATAACCAAAAACATTCAGTACTTC	CASSSYSPSITKNIQYF
NA	NA	17	TRBJ2-7	TRBV12-3/TRBV12-4	TGTGCCAGCAGTTTAGGCGGGACAGCGGGAGCCTCCTACGAGCAGTACTTC	CASSLGGTAGASYEQYF
few	NA	16	TRBJ1-5	TRBV4-2	TGTGCCAGCAGCCCCTTCTCGGCCAGGCGGAATCAGCCCCAGCATTTT	CASSPFSARRNQPQHF
few	NA	15	TRBJ2-7	TRBV28	TGTGCCAGCAGACTCCCAACTGCGGGCCGTTACGAGCAGTACTTC	CASRLPTAGRYEQYF
few	NA	13	TRBJ2-2	TRBV7-9	TGTGCCAGCAGCTTTGAGGGCACCGGGGAGCTGTTTTTT	CASSFEGTGELFF
many	NA	14	TRBJ2-3	TRBV5-1	TGCGCCAGCAGCTTGGGACAGACGACAGATACGCAGTATTTT	CASSLGQTTDTQYF
many	TRBD2	17	TRBJ2-1	TRBV29-1	TGCAGCGTTGAAGTCGGGACTAGCGGGAGGGCCCGATATGAGCAGTTCTTC	CSVEVGTSGRARYEQFF
NA	TRBD1	14	TRBJ1-1	TRBV5-6	TGTGCCAGCAGCCCGGACAGGGGAAGTACTGAAGCTTTCTTT	CASSPDRGSTEAFF
many	NA	14	TRBJ1-3	TRBV18	TGTGCCAGCTCACCTGGGGTACCTGGAAACACCATATATTTT	CASSPGVPGNTIYF
NA	NA	13	TRBJ1-1	TRBV6-5	TGTGCCAGCAGCACCGGGGGAGGGAGTGAAGCTTTCTTT	CASSTGGGSEAFF
many	TRBD2	18	TRBJ2-1	TRBV11-2	TGTGCCAGCAGCTCTGGACTAGCGGGGGCCGGGTCCTACAATGAGCAGTTCTTC	CASSSGLAGAGSYNEQFF
few	NA	13	TRBJ1-1	TRBV7-8	TGTGCCAGCAGCGCGTGGGGGAACACTGAAGCTTTCTTT	CASSAWGNTEAFF
NA	TRBD2	16	TRBJ2-1	TRBV7-9	TGTGCCAGCAGCTTAGCTAGCGGGCCACCCTACAATGAGCAGTTCTTC	CASSLASGPPYNEQFF
many	NA	16	TRBJ2-7	TRBV7-9	TGTGCCAGCAGCTTAGATCAGGGGCGGGGACGGTACGAGCAGTACTTC	CASSLDQGRGRYEQYF
NA	NA	12	TRBJ1-6	TRBV28	TGTGCCAGCAGTGACAATAATTCACCCCTCCACTTT	CASSDNNSPLHF
few	NA	18	TRBJ2-1	TRBV19	TGTGCCAGTAGTATAGATCGGGTCGCGGGCGGCTCCTACAATGAGCAGTTCTTC	CASSIDRVAGGSYNEQFF
NA	NA	15	TRBJ2-1	TRBV4-3	TGCGCCAGCAGCCAAGATCACCAGCCCTACAATGAGCAGTTCTTC	CASSQDHQPYNEQFF
NA	TRBD1	16	TRBJ1-3	TRBV20-1	TGCAGTGCTCAAAAGGGACAGGCGCTCTCTGGAAACACCATATATTTT	CSAQKGQALSGNTIYF
many	TRBD2	22	TRBJ2-1	TRBV10-2	TGCGCCAGCAGTCCTGTTTATAGTGGGCGGGGGAGGAAGGGTGTCTCCTACAATGAGCAGTTCTTC	CASSPVYSGRGRKGVSYNEQFF
NA	TRBD1	14	TRBJ1-1	TRBV10-3	TGTGCCATCAGATCCGGGACAGGGTCCACTGAAGCTTTCTTT	CAIRSGTGSTEAFF
many	NA	15	TRBJ2-3	TRBV7-9	TGTGCCAGCAGCTCCCGATCCGACGACACAGATACGCAGTATTTT	CASSSRSDDTDTQYF
NA	NA	12	TRBJ2-1	TRBV11-1	TGTGCCAGCAGCTTGGAGAGAGGTGAGCAGTTCTTC	CASSLERGEQFF
few	NA	13	TRBJ2-5	TRBV7-6	TGTGCCAGCTCCTTTTTTCTGGACCCGACCCAGTACTTC	CASSFFLDPTQYF
few	TRBD1	13	TRBJ1-5	TRBV20-1	TGCAGTGCTCGTGGACAGGTTGGTCAGCCCCAGCATTTT	CSARGQVGQPQHF
NA	TRBD1	14	TRBJ1-1	TRBV20-1	TGCAGTGCTGGGACCCGGACAGGGCGGACTGAAGCTTTCTTT	CSAGTRTGRTEAFF
many	NA	16	TRBJ1-3	TRBV28	TGTGCCAGCAGTTTACGCGCACCCTCCTTGGGATACACCATATATTTT	CASSLRAPSLGYTIYF
NA	TRBD2	18	TRBJ2-3	TRBV4-2	TGTGCCAGCAGCCAAGATCCGGGTATAGCGGGGGAGTTCGATACGCAGTATTTT	CASSQDPGIAGEFDTQYF
many	NA	15	TRBJ2-3	TRBV6-2/TRBV6-3	TGTGCCACCTCCAAGTTTCGGCGGGATATAGATACGCAGTATTTT	CATSKFRRDIDTQYF
NA	NA	13	TRBJ2-3	TRBV27	TGTGCCAGCGGGACGGCAGGGACAGATACGCAGTATTTT	CASGTAGTDTQYF
many	NA	19	TRBJ2-2	TRBV7-9	TGTGCCAGCAGCTCACCACACGAGGCGGACCGAATCGACACCGGGGAGCTGTTTTTT	CASSSPHEADRIDTGELFF
NA	TRBD1	14	TRBJ1-1	TRBV7-9	TGTGCCAGCAGCCCCGGACAGGGGAGGACTGAAGCTTTCTTT	CASSPGQGRTEAFF
many	NA	12	TRBJ2-7	TRBV28	TGTGCCAGCAGCTCGAGACAGTTCGAGCAGTACTTC	CASSSRQFEQYF
many	NA	14	TRBJ2-3	TRBV12-3/TRBV12-4	TGTGCCAGCAGTTCGCAGGGTGGGTCAGATACGCAGTATTTT	CASSSQGGSDTQYF
many	NA	15	TRBJ2-5	TRBV5-1	TGCGCCAGCAGCTTATTCAGTCTTATCCAAGAGACCCAGTACTTC	CASSLFSLIQETQYF
few	NA	15	TRBJ1-4	TRBV5-1	TGCGCCAGCAGCTTAGGAAGTGCAACTAATGAAAAACTGTTTTTT	CASSLGSATNEKLFF
few	NA	13	TRBJ1-2	TRBV5-4	TGTGCCAGCAGCGCCGACGGCAACTATGGCTACACCTTC	CASSADGNYGYTF
NA	TRBD1	16	TRBJ2-2	TRBV7-2	TGTGCCAGCAGCCCCTTACCGGGACAGGCCACCGGGGAGCTGTTTTTT	CASSPLPGQATGELFF
few	NA	14	TRBJ1-2	TRBV5-4	TGTGCCAGCAGCTTCCACGGCGGGGGCTATGGCTACACCTTC	CASSFHGGGYGYTF
many	TRBD1	15	TRBJ2-7	TRBV11-2	TGTGCCAGCAGCTCCGCCGGGACAGGGGTGTACGAGCAGTACTTC	CASSSAGTGVYEQYF
many	NA	11	TRBJ1-6	TRBV10-2	TGCGCCAGCACTAATTATTCACCCCTCCACTTT	CASTNYSPLHF